This TCR beta chain was recorded in a study of blood T cell repertoires in COVID-19. The trim removed 0 bases at V and 3 bases at J, leaving 7 bases unmatched. The CDR3 contains 16 residues. CDR1 MGHRA and CDR2 YSYEKL come from the germline V gene. The assay was immunoSEQ multiplex PCR, and TCRdb's table has in-frame clones only and misses some. The sample lists approximately 100,000 clones; more than 75% were seen once. V and J are TRBV4-1 and TRBJ2-7; 8 bases fit TRBD1. Material for sequencing was peripheral blood. The receptor's source is a man aged 60 to 75 with acute or convalescent COVID-19. DNA of the CDR3: TGCGCCAGCAGCCAAGATCCCGGACAGGGTGTCTACGAGCAGTACTTC. It codes for CASSQDPGQGVYEQYF.